Listed here are 2 T cell receptor beta chains from one sample, sequenced in a study of early stage breast cancer tumors. Sequencing was performed with immunoSEQ multiplex PCR; in TCRdb, only in-frame clones are kept and a portion is missing. The table lists 65,000 to 75,000 clones, 65% to 85% of them singletons, with about 4.8% in the top ten. The sequenced material came from blood. These receptors were taken from a middle-aged person with breast cancer.

This clone was recorded a few times. J is TRBJ2-2 and V is TRBV28; a possible D gene is TRBD1 (5 bases). The V and J ends lost 7 bases and 1 base respectively, with 10 bases between them. The CDR3 has 14 residues. The V gene's germline CDR1 is MDHEN and CDR2 SYDVKM. The DNA for the CDR3 is TGTGCCAGCACCAAGGGGTGGAACACCGGGGAGCTGTTTTTT. Its translation is CASTKGWNTGELFF. The variable domain in full, completed from reference TRBV28 and TRBJ2-2, reads DVKVTQSSRYLVKRTGEKVFLECVQDMDHENMFWYRQDPGLGLRLIYFSYDVKMKEKGDIPEGYSVSREKKERFSLILESASTNQTSMYLCASTKGWNTGELFFGEGSRLTVL.

The chain links TRBV6-1 to TRBJ2-7; the match to TRBD2 covers 8 bases. V shed 9 bases and J 3 bases; nucleotides not matched to a gene: 13. This CDR3 contains 15 residues. Germline V lookup: CDR1 MNHNS, CDR2 SASEGT. The CDR3 nucleotides are TGTGCCAGTATTGGGTTTAGCGGGATAATCTACGAGCAGTACTTC. It encodes CASIGFSGIIYEQYF.